This T cell receptor (beta chain) came from a study of blood T cells in healthy people across ages. It was with a sample-barcoded 5' primer and a J-beta primer mix that a second PCR of roughly 7 to 12 cycles was run. TCRdb re-called the 5' RACE reads with MiXCR, one entry per CDR3 protein. The table lists roughly 830,000 distinct CDR3 sequences, 62% of them singletons, with roughly 25% in the top ten. Germline CDR1 and CDR2: SGHTA and FQGNSA. The CDR3 runs to 15 residues. V lost 0 bases to trimming and J lost 4 bases, with 7 bases between them. The table lists this clonotype with a few counts. The TCR comes from a man aged 25-45 years in good health. The sample was blood. The chain uses TRBV7-2 and TRBJ2-6; unclear D gene. CDR3 nucleotide sequence: TGTGCCAGCAGCTTAGCAAGAGGCGGGGCCAACGTCCTGACTTTC. Its protein is CASSLARGGANVLTF.